This paragraph reports one T cell receptor (beta chain). Its antigen is unknown. This entry belongs to a study of identical twins. Whole-study findings and limits: Fewer insertions characterized abundant cord blood beta clonotypes, whereas memory repertoires showed none.

Each cDNA held unique molecular identifiers, and template switching gave it a universal primer site. TCRdb re-called the 5' RACE reads through MiXCR, storing one row per CDR3 protein. The data show roughly 720,000 distinct CDR3 sequences, roughly 20% seen once. Germline CDR1 reads LNHNV; CDR2 reads YYDKDF (reference sequence). This CDR3 comprises 16 residues. The germline V and J ends were trimmed by 1 base and 3 bases, with 12 bases remaining between them. These data were likewise used in another study, on T cells expressing NK-cell markers.

J is TRBJ2-2 and V is TRBV15; D not certain. Material for sequencing was PBMCs. The TCR comes from a young woman in good health. In DNA form, the CDR3 reads TGTGCCACCAGCAGAGGTTACGGCAGTTACACCGGGGAGCTGTTTTTT. Its translation: CATSRGYGSYTGELFF.